A single sample is the source of the 20 T cell receptor beta chains below, sequenced in a study of blood T cell repertoires in COVID-19. Produced via immunoSEQ multiplex PCR; TCRdb's table is partial and in-frame only. The sample gives around 70,000 clones, roughly 91% of which show up once; approximately 10% is in the top ten. Material for sequencing was peripheral blood. The receptor source for this set is a woman in her late teens or twenties with acute or convalescent COVID-19.

This chain uses TRBV5-1 with TRBJ2-7; D perhaps matches TRBD1 (6 bases). The V gene's germline CDR1 is SGHRS and CDR2 YFSETQ. This CDR3 has 14 amino acids. Trimming cost V 0 bases and J 2 bases, with 9 bases left between them. The chain's CDR3 is CASSLDQGTYEQYF. Written as DNA, the CDR3 is TGCGCCAGCAGCTTGGACCAGGGGACCTACGAGCAGTACTTC.

This sequence joins TRBV24-1 and TRBJ1-5; TRBD1 agrees at 10 bases. The V gene's germline CDR1 is KGHDR and CDR2 SFDVKD. This CDR3 contains 17 residues. Trimming removed 6 bases from V and 5 bases from J; junction bases left unmatched: 12. The CDR3 nucleotides read TGTGCCACCAGTCCCCGGGGGACAGGGGTGGGGGATCAGCCCCAGCATTTT. Translated: CATSPRGTGVGDQPQHF.

The genes are TRBV27 and TRBJ1-1; a possible D gene is TRBD1 (5 bases). The germline V gene has CDR1 MNHEY and CDR2 SMNVEV (reference sequence). CDR3 length: 17 amino acids. V was shortened by 4 bases and J by 1 base, with 19 bases between the two germline ends. CDR3 in DNA: TGTGCCAGCAGTTCATCAGGCGGGGCTTACGGGAACACTGAAGCTTTCTTT. It yields the protein CASSSSGGAYGNTEAFF.

The chain uses TRBV15 and TRBJ2-2; possibly TRBD2 for D (7 bases). Germline CDR1 reads LNHNV; CDR2 reads YYDKDF (reference sequence). Trimming left V 1 base short and J 3 bases short, with 12 bases between. CDR3 length: 16 residues. The CDR3 sequence: CATSRVKGGDTGELFF. CDR3 in DNA: TGTGCCACCAGCAGAGTTAAAGGGGGGGACACCGGGGAGCTGTTTTTT.

The J gene is TRBJ1-2, the V gene TRBV14; the D is unclear. Trimming pared 0 bases from V and 6 bases from J, leaving 8 bases between. This CDR3 comprises 13 residues. CDR1 SGHDN and CDR2 FVKESK come from the germline V gene. The CDR3, as DNA: TGTGCCAGCAGCCAAGATGGAGTCCATGGCTACACCTTC. Amino acids: CASSQDGVHGYTF.

V and J are TRBV14 and TRBJ1-6; D gene ambiguous. The V gene lost 4 bases and the J gene lost 7 bases, with 8 bases spanning the gap. Germline CDR1 reads SGHDN; CDR2 reads FVKESK. This CDR3 is 13 amino acids long. CDR3 region: CASSPYGNSPLHF. Written as DNA, the CDR3 is TGTGCCAGCAGCCCATACGGGAATTCACCCCTCCACTTT.

The J gene is TRBJ1-5, the V gene TRBV12-3 or TRBV12-4; D gene uncertain. V lost 6 bases and J lost 5, with 11 bases in between. This CDR3 has 13 amino acids. The CDR3 is CASSLHADQPQHF. Here the CDR3 DNA reads TGTGCCAGCAGCTTGCATGCAGATCAGCCCCAGCATTTT.

The chain links TRBV5-1 to TRBJ1-1; no definite D call. Germline CDR1 is SGHRS and CDR2 is YFSETQ. The CDR3 has 13 residues. Trimming took off 0 bases at V and 4 bases at J, with 7 bases between the two ends. The DNA for the CDR3 is TGCGCCAGCAGCTTGGATCGGGGCACTGAAGCTTTCTTT. Residues: CASSLDRGTEAFF.

This clone was observed a handful of times. The rearrangement joins TRBV10-3 to TRBJ2-1; 13 bases map to TRBD2. Germline V gives CDR1 ENHRY, CDR2 SYGVKD. The CDR3 runs 16 residues. Trimming cost V 0 bases and J 8 bases; bases outside gene matches: 4. Written as DNA, the CDR3 is TGTGCCATCAGTGAGTCTACTAGCGGGAGGGCATATGAGCAGTTCTTC. It codes for CAISESTSGRAYEQFF.

This chain uses TRBV2 with TRBJ1-2; 8 bases align to TRBD1. CDR1 SNHLY and CDR2 FYNNEI come from the germline V gene. The CDR3 is 15 residues long. With V trimmed by 3 bases and J by 7 bases, 10 bases remained unmatched. The CDR3 DNA reads TGTGCCAGCAGTGACATTAGGACAGGGCAAAGTGGCTACACCTTC. This gives the protein CASSDIRTGQSGYTF.

Only a few counts were recorded for this clone. This CDR3 reads CASRDPGLPGTEAFF. Here the CDR3 DNA reads TGTGCCAGCAGAGACCCAGGACTGCCGGGCACTGAAGCTTTCTTT. This chain links TRBV6-5 with TRBJ1-1; D is unresolved. CDR1 and CDR2 (germline): MNHEY, SVGAGI. CDR3 length: 15 amino acids. V was pared by 6 bases and J by 4 bases, with 18 bases between.

The chain joins TRBV12-3 or TRBV12-4 to TRBJ1-3; no definite D call. V was trimmed by 4 bases and J by 3 bases, leaving 7 bases between them. The CDR3 has 13 amino acids. CDR3: CASSSPDGNTIYF. CDR3 in DNA: TGTGCCAGCAGTTCCCCAGATGGAAACACCATATATTTT.

V gene TRBV7-2 combines with J gene TRBJ2-3; 7 nucleotides match TRBD2. There are 13 residues in the CDR3. Germline loops: CDR1 SGHTA, CDR2 FQGNSA. V lost 3 bases and J lost 4; bases outside the gene matches: 1. As DNA, the CDR3 is TGTGCCAGCAGCTTGGGGGGGGCAGATACGCAGTATTTT. Encoded protein: CASSLGGADTQYF.

The chain links TRBV6-6 to TRBJ2-5; D may be TRBD2 (5 bases). Trimming took off 6 bases at V and 2 bases at J, with 13 bases between the two ends. Germline assignment: CDR1 MNHNY and CDR2 SVGAGI (reference sequence). The CDR3 runs to 14 residues. The CDR3 nucleotides read TGTGCCAGCAGCCCGAGCGGAAATCAAGAGACCCAGTACTTC. This encodes CASSPSGNQETQYF.

Note on this clone: One junction end disagrees with the germline gene, perhaps due to a read error. V and J are TRBV6-5 and TRBJ1-2, with TRBD1 matching 7 bases. Germline V CDR1 and CDR2: MNHEY, SVGAGI. CDR3 length: 15 amino acids. CDR3 in DNA: TGTGCCAGCAGGTACTCACCGACAGGGAACTATGGCTACACCTTC. The encoded protein is CASRYSPTGNYGYTF.

The rearrangement links TRBV19 to TRBJ1-5; weak D call: TRBD1 (5 bases). Between the trimmed V and J ends, which lost 5 bases and 0 bases, there was a span of 8 bases. The V gene's germline CDR1 is LNHDA and CDR2 SQIVND (reference sequence). The CDR3 is 14 amino acids. The DNA of the CDR3 is TGTGCCAGTAGTGTGACAGATAGCAATCAGCCCCAGCATTTT. Translating gives CASSVTDSNQPQHF.

The chain links TRBV15 to TRBJ2-5; D gene ambiguous. Germline V gene sequence: CDR1 LNHNV, CDR2 YYDKDF (reference sequence). The V end was cut by 0 bases, the J end by 5 bases, with 10 bases between. The CDR3 covers 14 residues. DNA for the CDR3: TGTGCCACCAGCAGAGATCTCTGGGCGGAGACCCAGTACTTC. Protein: CATSRDLWAETQYF.

The chain recombines TRBV15 with TRBJ2-5, with 8 bases fitting TRBD2. This CDR3 has 15 residues. Germline CDR1 LNHNV, CDR2 YYDKDF (reference sequence). V shed 1 base and J 4 bases; nucleotides not matched to a gene: 5. The CDR3 bases are TGTGCCACCAGCAGAGCTAGCGGGCGGGGAGAGACCCAGTACTTC. Translating gives CATSRASGRGETQYF.

J is TRBJ1-5 and V is TRBV5-6, with D hard to call. V was clipped by 4 bases and J by 1 base, with 15 bases between them. The CDR3 extends over 16 amino acids. Germline V gives CDR1 SGHDT, CDR2 YYEEEE. As DNA, the CDR3 is TGTGCCAGCAGCCTCGGAGCCAACCCGAGCAATCAGCCCCAGCATTTT. Its protein is CASSLGANPSNQPQHF.

The chain is built from TRBV3-1 (or the pseudogene TRBV3-2) and TRBJ1-3; weak D call: TRBD1 (5 bases). V gave up 3 bases and J gave up 0 bases, with 15 bases separating them. Germline V gives CDR1 LGHDT, CDR2 YNNKEL (reference sequence). The CDR3 runs to 17 residues. The CDR3 sequence: CASSHAGPSISGNTIYF. The CDR3 DNA sequence: TGTGCCAGCAGCCACGCGGGACCGTCGATCTCTGGAAACACCATATATTTT.